The next 30 T cell receptor beta chains were all read from a single sample in a study of cytomegalovirus exposure and HLA in healthy donors. Both 60 Vbeta primers and 13 Jbeta primers went into the PCR. Clones were read by immunoSEQ multiplex PCR, and TCRdb kept only the in-frame ones, dropping some. This table has 150,000 to 200,000 clones, 81% appearing once. Sample: PBMCs. The source is a woman aged 18-29 years in good health and CMV-seropositive.

Regarding this clone: Its ends do not fully match the called genes, so a read error is possible. The chain combines TRBV5-1 with TRBJ2-6; possible D gene TRBD1, 5 bases. The germline V gene has CDR1 SGHRS and CDR2 YFSETQ. This CDR3 is 14 amino acids long. The CDR3 reads CASSPNSGANGLTF. The CDR3 coding sequence is TGCGCCAGCAGCCCTAACTCTGGGGCCAACGGCCTGACTTTC.

The V and J genes are TRBV7-9 and TRBJ2-3; D gene uncertain. The germline V and J ends were trimmed by 5 bases and 4 bases, with 13 bases remaining between them. This CDR3 has 14 amino acids. Germline-derived CDR1 and CDR2 are SEHNR and FQNEAQ (reference sequence). The CDR3 loop is CASSPRGGPDTQYF. The CDR3 DNA reads TGTGCCAGCAGCCCCCGCGGTGGCCCAGATACGCAGTATTTT.

The CDR3: CASSLGGVTEAFF. CDR3 nucleotides: TGTGCCAGCAGCTTAGGGGGGGTGACTGAAGCTTTCTTT. The rearrangement uses TRBV7-6 and TRBJ1-1, with D possibly matching TRBD1 (5 bases). Germline loops: CDR1 SGHVS, CDR2 FNYEAQ. Trimming left V 1 base short and J 5 bases short, with 8 bases between. The CDR3 contains 13 residues.

The chain uses TRBV7-3 and TRBJ2-1, with TRBD2 matching over 7 bases. Germline CDR1 reads SGHTA; CDR2 reads FQGTGA. This CDR3 is 13 amino acids long. V lost 2 bases and J lost 6; bases outside the gene matches: 1. CDR3 loop: CASSLGGGNEQFF. In nucleotides, the CDR3 is TGTGCCAGCAGCTTAGGGGGGGGCAATGAGCAGTTCTTC.

This clone was detected once. The V and J genes are TRBV9 and TRBJ2-1, with 9 bases identical to TRBD2. Germline V lookup: CDR1 SGDLS, CDR2 YYNGEE. V gave up 0 bases and J gave up 4 bases; unmatched junction bases: 2. The CDR3 has 15 amino acids. The CDR3 spells CASSVALAGYNEQFF. The CDR3 bases are TGTGCCAGCAGCGTAGCACTAGCGGGTTACAATGAGCAGTTCTTC.

The chain carries TRBV4-3 and TRBJ2-1; a possible D gene is TRBD1 (7 bases). The V and J ends lost 4 bases and 9 bases respectively, with 10 bases between them. This CDR3 has 12 residues. Germline assignment: CDR1 LGHNA and CDR2 YSLEER. The CDR3 region has the DNA TGCGCCAGCAGCCGCCAGGGGGGTGAGCAGTTCTTC. Translated: CASSRQGGEQFF.

The chain carries TRBV5-4 and TRBJ2-5; no reliable D call. The CDR3 spans 11 residues. The V gene lost 4 bases and the J gene lost 5 bases, with 6 bases spanning the gap. Germline CDR1 is SGHNT and CDR2 is YYREEE (reference sequence). CDR3 loop: CASSMAETQYF. The CDR3 DNA reads as TGTGCCAGCAGCATGGCTGAGACCCAGTACTTC.

The V call is TRBV11-2, the J call TRBJ2-2, with TRBD2 matching 13 bases. CDR3 length: 17 residues. With 5 bases clipped from V and 3 bases from J, the junction kept 6 bases outside the gene matches. CDR1 and CDR2 from the germline V gene are SGHAT and FQNNGV. CDR3 amino acids: CASSRIGLAGDTGELFF. CDR3 coding DNA: TGTGCCAGCAGCCGCATCGGACTAGCGGGGGACACCGGGGAGCTGTTTTTT.

This clone has just a few counts. The chain carries TRBV7-9 and TRBJ2-3, with 11 bases aligning to TRBD2. CDR3 size: 16 residues. V shed 6 bases, J shed 0 bases, and the junction held 5 bases outside the gene matches. CDR1 and CDR2 (germline): SEHNR, FQNEAQ (reference sequence). In DNA form, the CDR3 reads TGTGCCAGCAGGACTTTAGCGGGGGGGAGCACAGATACGCAGTATTTT. Its translation: CASRTLAGGSTDTQYF.

V is TRBV19 and J is TRBJ1-1; 9 positions match TRBD1. Germline V gene sequence: CDR1 LNHDA, CDR2 SQIVND (reference sequence). The V and J ends lost 6 bases and 2 bases, in that order; junction bases with no gene match: 16. The CDR3 sequence is 18 residues long. The CDR3 loop reads CASRNLWTGEYSNTEAFF. The DNA of the CDR3 is TGTGCCAGTAGAAACTTGTGGACAGGGGAGTATAGCAACACTGAAGCTTTCTTT.

The V call is TRBV15, the J call TRBJ1-2, with 7 bases fitting TRBD1. J lost 7 bases, V lost 2 bases, and 10 bases had no gene match. This CDR3 region has 15 residues. Germline values: CDR1 LNHNV, CDR2 YYDKDF (reference sequence). DNA for the CDR3: TGTGCCACCAGCAGACCCCCGGACAGGTCGGGTGGCTACACCTTC. The encoded protein is CATSRPPDRSGGYTF. Supplemented by reference TRBV15 and TRBJ1-2, the full variable domain reads DAMVIQNPRYQVTQFGKPVTLSCSQTLNHNVMYWYQQKSSQAPKLLFHYYDKDFNNEADTPDNFQSRRPNTSFCFLDIRSPGLGDTAMYLCATSRPPDRSGGYTFGSGTRLTVV.

The chain joins TRBV27 to TRBJ2-1, with D uncertain. This CDR3 spans 12 amino acids. Germline V lookup: CDR1 MNHEY, CDR2 SMNVEV (reference sequence). V was cut by 5 bases and J by 7 bases, with 9 bases left in between. CDR3 coding DNA: TGTGCCAGCAGTCCTCTCGGGAATGAGCAGTTCTTC. Encoded protein: CASSPLGNEQFF.

The V and J genes are TRBV28 and TRBJ1-2, with D unresolved. CDR3 size: 14 residues. Germline assignment: CDR1 MDHEN and CDR2 SYDVKM. Trimming removed 7 bases at V and 5 bases at J, with 17 bases between. CDR3 residues: CASTLAPSLYGYTF. The CDR3 nucleotides are TGTGCCAGCACCCTTGCCCCCTCACTTTATGGCTACACCTTC.

The V call is TRBV7-6, the J call TRBJ2-7, with 8 bases identical to TRBD2. Germline values: CDR1 SGHVS, CDR2 FNYEAQ. The CDR3 extends over 17 amino acids. Trimming cost V 5 bases and J 4 bases; bases outside gene matches: 16. The CDR3 DNA reads as TGTGCCAGCAGCCCCCGTCGGATTGGAGCGGGGGCGTACGAGCAGTACTTC. This encodes CASSPRRIGAGAYEQYF. The full variable domain, rest sourced from reference TRBV7-6 and TRBJ2-7, is GAGVSQSPRYKVTKRGQDVALRCDPISGHVSLYWYRQALGQGPEFLTYFNYEAQQDKSGLPNDRFSAERPEGSISTLTIQRTEQRDSAMYRCASSPRRIGAGAYEQYFGPGTRLTVT.

As DNA, the CDR3 is TGTGCCAGCAGCTTAGTGCTACTAGCGGGGGGGCGGGGAGGTTCCTACAATGAGCAGTTCTTC. This sequence encodes CASSLVLLAGGRGGSYNEQFF. This chain connects TRBV7-8 to TRBJ2-1, with 13 nucleotides matching TRBD2. The CDR3 is 21 amino acids. V gave up 1 base and J gave up 1 base; unmatched junction bases: 13. Germline CDR1 is SGHVS and CDR2 is FQNEAQ.

Details on this clone: Different DNA sequences within this sample yield the same CDR3. This rearrangement joins TRBV9 to TRBJ2-2, with no clear D. The CDR3 has 13 amino acids. Trimming left V 0 bases short and J 5 bases short, with 5 bases between. Germline V gene lookup returns CDR1 SGDLS and CDR2 YYNGEE. CDR3 coding DNA: TGTGCCAGCAGCGTAGGAGGTACCGGGGAGCTGTTTTTT. Its translation: CASSVGGTGELFF.

The V call is TRBV2, the J call TRBJ1-5, with 9 bases aligning to TRBD1. The germline CDR1 and CDR2 sequences are SNHLY and FYNNEI. There are 15 residues in the CDR3. V dropped 6 bases and J dropped 1; count of bases not matched to a gene: 4. Here the CDR3 DNA reads TGTGCCAGCAGGGAACAGGGGGCCAGCAATCAGCCCCAGCATTTT. Translating gives CASREQGASNQPQHF.

This chain joins TRBV19 and TRBJ1-2, with 7 bases aligning to TRBD1. The CDR3 is made up of 15 amino acids. Germline values: CDR1 LNHDA, CDR2 SQIVND (reference sequence). V lost 6 bases to trimming and J lost 0 bases; unmatched junction nucleotides: 7. The CDR3 sequence: CASRSRTGSNYGYTF. Written as DNA, the CDR3 is TGTGCCAGTAGATCTCGGACAGGATCTAACTATGGCTACACCTTC.

The chain couples TRBV2 to TRBJ1-1, with 7 bases aligning to TRBD1. CDR1 is SNHLY and CDR2 is FYNNEI in the germline V gene. The junction had 10 bases not matched to a gene; V was cut back by 6 bases and J by 6 bases. The CDR3 is 14 residues long. The CDR3 nucleotides are TGTGCCAGCAGCCCTAGACAGGGACGGCCTGAAGCTTTCTTT. Protein: CASSPRQGRPEAFF.

This clone was recorded once. The V gene is TRBV11-3, the J gene TRBJ2-3; D is unresolved. Germline V CDR1 and CDR2: SGHNT, YENEEA. The CDR3 has 11 amino acids. Trimming removed 5 bases from V and 6 bases from J, with 6 bases in between. The CDR3 coding sequence is TGTGCCAGCAGCCTCCGGGATACGCAGTATTTT. Translating gives CASSLRDTQYF.

With regard to this clone: Other DNA sequences from this sample encode an identical CDR3 as well. The rearrangement links TRBV27 to TRBJ2-5; D is undetermined. CDR3 length equals 14 residues. CDR1 is MNHEY and CDR2 is SMNVEV in the germline V gene (reference sequence). With 2 bases removed from V and 5 bases from J, the gap between germline ends came to 12 bases. The CDR3 bases are TGTGCCAGCAGTTTAATTCCTGGAGAGGAGACCCAGTACTTC. Encoded protein: CASSLIPGEETQYF.

For the CDR3, the DNA is TGTGCCAGCAGTTCCACAGGGTGGGTGAACACCGGGGAGCTGTTTTTT. It is translated as CASSSTGWVNTGELFF. V and J are TRBV28 and TRBJ2-2; maybe TRBD1 (6 bases). V was cut by 4 bases and J by 1 base, with 13 bases left in between. Germline CDR1 is MDHEN and CDR2 is SYDVKM. The CDR3 covers 16 residues. Using reference TRBV28 and TRBJ2-2 for the parts outside the CDR3, the full variable domain is DVKVTQSSRYLVKRTGEKVFLECVQDMDHENMFWYRQDPGLGLRLIYFSYDVKMKEKGDIPEGYSVSREKKERFSLILESASTNQTSMYLCASSSTGWVNTGELFFGEGSRLTVL.

The V call is TRBV19, the J call TRBJ2-7; 11 nucleotides line up with TRBD1. Per germline, CDR1 LNHDA and CDR2 SQIVND (reference sequence). V shed 5 bases and J 3 bases; nucleotides not matched to a gene: 6. CDR3 length: 15 residues. CDR3 nucleotides: TGTGCCAGTAGTTACAGGACAGGGGGCCACTACGAGCAGTACTTC. Protein: CASSYRTGGHYEQYF.

This chain uses TRBV5-1 with TRBJ2-2; D may be TRBD2 (6 bases). Trimming removed 5 bases at V and 0 bases at J, with 17 bases between. This CDR3 spans 17 amino acids. Germline V lookup: CDR1 SGHRS, CDR2 YFSETQ. Here the CDR3 reads CASRFLADHANTGELFF. The CDR3 region has the DNA TGCGCCAGCAGGTTCTTAGCGGACCACGCGAACACCGGGGAGCTGTTTTTT.

The J gene is TRBJ1-2, the V gene TRBV4-3, with 8 nucleotides matching TRBD1. There are 15 residues in the CDR3. The V gene's germline CDR1 is LGHNA and CDR2 YSLEER. V gave up 3 bases and J gave up 0 bases; unmatched junction bases: 3. The DNA of the CDR3 is TGCGCCAGCAGCCAGGAGACAGGGGCTAACTATGGCTACACCTTC. Translated: CASSQETGANYGYTF.

The chain is built from TRBV5-1 and TRBJ2-7; D possibly corresponds to TRBD2 (7 bases). Looked up from germline, CDR1 is SGHRS and CDR2 is YFSETQ. The CDR3 length is 14 residues. V was pared by 6 bases and J by 3 bases, with 16 bases between. Here the CDR3 reads CASTKGGADYEQYF. CDR3 sequence (DNA): TGCGCCAGCACCAAAGGGGGGGCGGACTACGAGCAGTACTTC.

The gene calls are TRBV6-6 and TRBJ1-2; D is unresolved. V lost 2 bases, J lost 5 bases, and 12 bases lay in between. This CDR3 region has 14 residues. In germline, CDR1 is MNHNY, CDR2 SVGAGI (reference sequence). The CDR3 DNA reads as TGTGCCAGCAGTTACCTTCCGCTCGGGTATGGCTACACCTTC. The encoded protein is CASSYLPLGYGYTF.

The chain recombines TRBV5-1 with TRBJ2-5, with 11 bases aligning to TRBD2. The CDR3 runs to 16 residues. The V gene's germline CDR1 is SGHRS and CDR2 YFSETQ. Losses at the gene ends were 4 bases for V and 3 bases for J; bases not matched to a gene: 8. CDR3 nucleotide sequence: TGCGCCAGCAGCCCCCCTAGACTAGCGGGGAAAGAGACCCAGTACTTC. It translates to CASSPPRLAGKETQYF.

The chain combines TRBV6-5 with TRBJ2-3; the D is unclear. The CDR3 is 16 amino acids. CDR1 MNHEY and CDR2 SVGAGI come from the germline V gene. Trimming cost V 0 bases and J 0 bases, with 10 bases left between them. For the CDR3, the DNA is TGTGCCAGCAGTTACTCTCCCCTCACTAGCACAGATACGCAGTATTTT. It translates to CASSYSPLTSTDTQYF.

This chain links TRBV7-8 with TRBJ2-3; perhaps TRBD2 as D (6 bases). CDR1 SGHVS and CDR2 FQNEAQ come from the germline V gene. V shed 1 base and J shed 10 bases, with 27 bases lying between them. The CDR3 consists of 18 residues. CDR3: CASSLGMMGGSVALAQYF. DNA for the CDR3: TGTGCCAGCAGCTTAGGCATGATGGGGGGTTCGGTAGCACTGGCGCAGTATTTT.